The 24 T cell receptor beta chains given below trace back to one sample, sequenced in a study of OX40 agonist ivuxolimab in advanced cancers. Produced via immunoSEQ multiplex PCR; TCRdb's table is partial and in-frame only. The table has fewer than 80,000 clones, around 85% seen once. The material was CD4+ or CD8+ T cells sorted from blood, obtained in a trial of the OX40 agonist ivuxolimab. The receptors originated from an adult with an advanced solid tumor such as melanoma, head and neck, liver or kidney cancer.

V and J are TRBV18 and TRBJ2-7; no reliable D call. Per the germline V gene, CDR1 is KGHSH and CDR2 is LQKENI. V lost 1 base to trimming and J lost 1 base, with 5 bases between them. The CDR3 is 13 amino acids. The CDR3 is CASSPRSSYEQYF. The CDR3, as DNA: TGTGCCAGCTCACCACGCTCGTCCTACGAGCAGTACTTC.

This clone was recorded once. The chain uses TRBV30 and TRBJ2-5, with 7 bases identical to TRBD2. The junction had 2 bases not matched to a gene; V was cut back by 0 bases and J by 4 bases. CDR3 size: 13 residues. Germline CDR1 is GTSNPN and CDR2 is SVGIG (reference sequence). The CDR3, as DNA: TGTGCCTGGAGTGTCCAGCGGGGAGAGACCCAGTACTTC. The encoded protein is CAWSVQRGETQYF.

The CDR3 nucleotides are TGTGCCAGCAGCAATGGTCTGGCGGGAGGTTTAGAGACCCAGTACTTC. It specifies CASSNGLAGGLETQYF. This chain joins TRBV5-6 and TRBJ2-5, with TRBD2 matching over 8 bases. This CDR3 has 16 amino acids. Losses at the gene ends were 4 bases for V and 4 bases for J; bases not matched to a gene: 12. Germline V CDR1 and CDR2: SGHDT, YYEEEE.

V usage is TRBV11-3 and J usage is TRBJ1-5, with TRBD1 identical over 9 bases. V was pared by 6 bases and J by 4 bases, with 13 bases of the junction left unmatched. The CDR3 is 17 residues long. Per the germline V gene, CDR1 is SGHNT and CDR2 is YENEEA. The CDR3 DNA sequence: TGTGCCAGCAGAATACAGGGGGCGGTATGGGAAAATCAGCCCCAGCATTTT. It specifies CASRIQGAVWENQPQHF.

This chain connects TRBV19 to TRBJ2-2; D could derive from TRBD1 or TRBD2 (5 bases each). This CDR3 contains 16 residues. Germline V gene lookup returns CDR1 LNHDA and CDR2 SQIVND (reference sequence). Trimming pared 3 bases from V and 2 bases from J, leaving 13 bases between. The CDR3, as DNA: TGTGCCAGTAGTATCATCGGGACCGGCAACACCGGGGAGCTGTTTTTT. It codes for CASSIIGTGNTGELFF. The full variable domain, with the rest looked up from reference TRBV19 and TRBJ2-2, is DGGITQSPKYLFRKEGQNVTLSCEQNLNHDAMYWYRQDPGQGLRLIYYSQIVNDFQKGDIAEGYSVSREKKESFPLTVTSAQKNPTAFYLCASSIIGTGNTGELFFGEGSRLTVL.

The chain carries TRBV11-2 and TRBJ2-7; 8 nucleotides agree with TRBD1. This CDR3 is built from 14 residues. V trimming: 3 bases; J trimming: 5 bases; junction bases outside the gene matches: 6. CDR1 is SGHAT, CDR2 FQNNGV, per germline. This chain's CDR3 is CASSFLRGQNEQYF. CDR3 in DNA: TGTGCCAGCAGCTTCCTCAGGGGGCAGAACGAGCAGTACTTC.

As DNA, the CDR3 is TGTGCCAGCAGCCGGACAGGGGGCAATCAGCCCCAGCATTTT. Its protein product is CASSRTGGNQPQHF. The rearrangement links TRBV27 to TRBJ1-5; 9 bases map to TRBD1. The germline V gene has CDR1 MNHEY and CDR2 SMNVEV (reference sequence). With 6 bases clipped from V and 2 bases from J, the junction kept 2 bases outside the gene matches. The CDR3 covers 14 residues.

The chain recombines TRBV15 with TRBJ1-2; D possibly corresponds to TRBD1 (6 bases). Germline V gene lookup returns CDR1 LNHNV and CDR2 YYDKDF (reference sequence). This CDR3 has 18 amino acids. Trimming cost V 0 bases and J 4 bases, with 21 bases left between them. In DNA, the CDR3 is TGTGCCACCAGCAGAGATCCCCCGGGGGGGGGCGCAGCCTATGGCTACACCTTC. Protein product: CATSRDPPGGGAAYGYTF.

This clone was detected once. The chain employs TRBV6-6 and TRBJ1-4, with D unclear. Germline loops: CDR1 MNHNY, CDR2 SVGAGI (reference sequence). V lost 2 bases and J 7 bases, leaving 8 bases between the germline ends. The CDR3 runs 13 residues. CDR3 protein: CASSYGQSEKLFF. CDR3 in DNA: TGTGCCAGCAGTTACGGGCAGAGTGAAAAACTGTTTTTT.

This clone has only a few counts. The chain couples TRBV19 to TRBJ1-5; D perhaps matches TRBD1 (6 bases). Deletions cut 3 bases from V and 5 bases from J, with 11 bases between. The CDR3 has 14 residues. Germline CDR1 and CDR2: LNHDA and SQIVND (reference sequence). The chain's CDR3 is CASSISQGYQPQHF. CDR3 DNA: TGTGCCAGTAGTATCTCCCAGGGGTATCAGCCCCAGCATTTT.

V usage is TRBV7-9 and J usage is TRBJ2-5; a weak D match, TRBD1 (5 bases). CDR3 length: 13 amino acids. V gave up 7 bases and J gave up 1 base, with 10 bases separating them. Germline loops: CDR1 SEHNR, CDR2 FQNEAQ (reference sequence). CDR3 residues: CASTRGLQETQYF. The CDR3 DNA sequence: TGTGCCAGCACTAGGGGCCTCCAAGAGACCCAGTACTTC.

In DNA, the CDR3 is TGTGCCAGCCAGAGGCGGGAGGGCCTGGATGAGCAGTTCTTC. Encoded protein: CASQRREGLDEQFF. J is TRBJ2-1 and V is TRBV7-9, with TRBD2 identical over 9 bases. Germline V CDR1 and CDR2: SEHNR, FQNEAQ (reference sequence). The CDR3 consists of 14 residues. The trim removed 8 bases at V and 8 bases at J, leaving 10 bases unmatched.

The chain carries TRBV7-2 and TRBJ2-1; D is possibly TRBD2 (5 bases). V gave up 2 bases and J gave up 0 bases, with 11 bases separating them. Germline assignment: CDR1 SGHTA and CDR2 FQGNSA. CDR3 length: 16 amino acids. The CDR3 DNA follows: TGTGCCAGCAGCTTACTCGGGGTAAGCTCCTACAATGAGCAGTTCTTC. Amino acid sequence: CASSLLGVSSYNEQFF. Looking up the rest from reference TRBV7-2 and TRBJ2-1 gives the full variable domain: GAGVSQSPSNKVTEKGKDVELRCDPISGHTALYWYRQSLGQGLEFLIYFQGNSAPDKSGLPSDRFSAERTGGSVSTLTIQRTQQEDSAVYLCASSLLGVSSYNEQFFGPGTRLTVL.

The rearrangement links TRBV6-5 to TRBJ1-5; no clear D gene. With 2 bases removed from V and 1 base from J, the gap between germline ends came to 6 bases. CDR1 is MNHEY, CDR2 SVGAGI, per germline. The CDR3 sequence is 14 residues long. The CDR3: CASSYGGSNQPQHF. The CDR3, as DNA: TGTGCCAGCAGTTACGGCGGGAGCAATCAGCCCCAGCATTTT.

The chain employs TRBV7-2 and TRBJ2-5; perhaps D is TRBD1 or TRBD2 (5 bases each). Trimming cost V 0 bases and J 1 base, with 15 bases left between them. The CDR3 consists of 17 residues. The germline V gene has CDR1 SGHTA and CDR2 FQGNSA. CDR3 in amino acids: CASSLAGDLGPQETQYF. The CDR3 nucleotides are TGTGCCAGCAGCTTAGCCGGGGACCTAGGACCCCAAGAGACCCAGTACTTC.

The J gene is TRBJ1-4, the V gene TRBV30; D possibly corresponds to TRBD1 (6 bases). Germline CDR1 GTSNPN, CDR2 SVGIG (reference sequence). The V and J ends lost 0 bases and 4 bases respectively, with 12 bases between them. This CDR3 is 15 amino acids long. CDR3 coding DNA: TGTGCCTGGAGTGTACAGGGTTTTGGTAATGAAAAACTGTTTTTT. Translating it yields CAWSVQGFGNEKLFF.

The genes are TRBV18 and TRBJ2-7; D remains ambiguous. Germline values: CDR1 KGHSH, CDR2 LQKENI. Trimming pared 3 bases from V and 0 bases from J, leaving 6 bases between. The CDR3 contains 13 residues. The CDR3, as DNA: TGTGCCAGCTCACCGCAGAGCTCCTACGAGCAGTACTTC. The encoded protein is CASSPQSSYEQYF. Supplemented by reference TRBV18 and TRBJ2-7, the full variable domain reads NAGVMQNPRHLVRRRGQEARLRCSPMKGHSHVYWYRQLPEEGLKFMVYLQKENIIDESGMPKERFSAEFPKEGPSILRIQQVVRGDSAAYFCASSPQSSYEQYFGPGTRLTVT.

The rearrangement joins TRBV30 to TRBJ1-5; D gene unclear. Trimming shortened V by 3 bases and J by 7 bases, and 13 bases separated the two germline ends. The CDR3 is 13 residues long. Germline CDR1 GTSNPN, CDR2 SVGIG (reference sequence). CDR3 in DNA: TGTGCCTGGAGAGGGCGGAGGGAACAGCCCCAGCATTTT. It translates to CAWRGRREQPQHF.

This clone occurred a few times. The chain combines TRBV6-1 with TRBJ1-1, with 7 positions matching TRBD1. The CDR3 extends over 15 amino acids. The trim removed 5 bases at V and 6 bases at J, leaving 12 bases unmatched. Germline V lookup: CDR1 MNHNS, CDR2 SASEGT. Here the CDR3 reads CASSPRQGRVPEAFF. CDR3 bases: TGTGCCAGCAGTCCAAGACAGGGACGGGTCCCTGAAGCTTTCTTT.

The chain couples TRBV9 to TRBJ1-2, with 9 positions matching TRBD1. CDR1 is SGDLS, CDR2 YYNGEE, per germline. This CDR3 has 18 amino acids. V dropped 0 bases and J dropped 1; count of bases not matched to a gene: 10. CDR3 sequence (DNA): TGTGCCAGCAGCGTAGATCTGGGGACAGGGTCTCATAACTATGGCTACACCTTC. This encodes CASSVDLGTGSHNYGYTF.

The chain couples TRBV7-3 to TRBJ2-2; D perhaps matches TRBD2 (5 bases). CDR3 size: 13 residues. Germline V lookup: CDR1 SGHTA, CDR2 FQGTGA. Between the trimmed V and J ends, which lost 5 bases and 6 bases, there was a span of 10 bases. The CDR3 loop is CASSELVAGELFF. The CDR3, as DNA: TGTGCCAGCAGCGAACTAGTCGCCGGGGAGCTGTTTTTT.

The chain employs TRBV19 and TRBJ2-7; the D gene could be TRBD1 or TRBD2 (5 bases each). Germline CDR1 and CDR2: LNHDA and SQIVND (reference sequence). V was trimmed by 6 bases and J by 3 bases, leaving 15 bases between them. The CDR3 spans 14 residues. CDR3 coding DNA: TGTGCCAGTAGCTCGGGACGAACCTACTACGAGCAGTACTTC. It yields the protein CASSSGRTYYEQYF.

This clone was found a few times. CDR3 region: CASSLAGAVDQETQYF. As DNA, the CDR3 is TGCGCCAGCAGCTTGGCCGGGGCGGTTGATCAAGAGACCCAGTACTTC. The V gene is TRBV5-1, the J gene TRBJ2-5, with D perhaps being TRBD1 or TRBD2 (5 bases each). This CDR3 region has 16 residues. V was clipped by 0 bases and J by 2 bases, with 14 bases between them. Germline V gives CDR1 SGHRS, CDR2 YFSETQ.

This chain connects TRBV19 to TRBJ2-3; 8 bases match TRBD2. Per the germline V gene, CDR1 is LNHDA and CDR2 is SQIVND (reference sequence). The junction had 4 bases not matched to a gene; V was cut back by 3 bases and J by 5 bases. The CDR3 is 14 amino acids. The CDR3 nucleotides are TGTGCCAGTAGTATTAGCGGGGCGGGAGATACGCAGTATTTT. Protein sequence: CASSISGAGDTQYF.